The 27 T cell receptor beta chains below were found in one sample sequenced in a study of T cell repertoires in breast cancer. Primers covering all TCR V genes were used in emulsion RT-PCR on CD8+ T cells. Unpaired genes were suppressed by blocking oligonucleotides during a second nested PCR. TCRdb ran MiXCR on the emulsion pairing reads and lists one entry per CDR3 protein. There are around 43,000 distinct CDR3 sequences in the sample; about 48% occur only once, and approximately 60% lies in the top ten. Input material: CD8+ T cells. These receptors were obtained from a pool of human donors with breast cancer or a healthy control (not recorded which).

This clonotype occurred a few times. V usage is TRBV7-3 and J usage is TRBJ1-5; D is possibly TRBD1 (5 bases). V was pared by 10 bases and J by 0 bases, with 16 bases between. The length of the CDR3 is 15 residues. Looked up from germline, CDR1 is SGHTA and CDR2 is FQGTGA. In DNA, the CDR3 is TGTGCCACCAAGTCGGGGCAGGTTAGCAATCAGCCCCAGCATTTT. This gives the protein CATKSGQVSNQPQHF.

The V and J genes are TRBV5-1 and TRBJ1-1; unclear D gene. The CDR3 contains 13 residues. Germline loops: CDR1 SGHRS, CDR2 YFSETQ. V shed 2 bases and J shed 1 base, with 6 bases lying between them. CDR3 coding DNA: TGCGCCAGCAGCTTTGCAGCGAACACTGAAGCTTTCTTT. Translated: CASSFAANTEAFF.

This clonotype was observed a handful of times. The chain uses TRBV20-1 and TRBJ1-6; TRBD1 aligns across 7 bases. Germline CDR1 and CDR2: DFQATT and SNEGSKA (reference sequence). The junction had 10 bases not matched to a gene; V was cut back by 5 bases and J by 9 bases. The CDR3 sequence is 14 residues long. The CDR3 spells CSARSTGASSPLHF. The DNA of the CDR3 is TGCAGTGCTCGATCCACAGGGGCCTCTTCACCCCTCCACTTT.

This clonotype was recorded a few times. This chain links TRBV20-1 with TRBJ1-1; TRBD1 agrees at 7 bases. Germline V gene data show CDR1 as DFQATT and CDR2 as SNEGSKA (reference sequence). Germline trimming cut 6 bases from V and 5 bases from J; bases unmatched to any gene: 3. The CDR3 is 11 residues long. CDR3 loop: CSARGVTEAFF. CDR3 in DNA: TGCAGTGCCAGGGGGGTGACTGAAGCTTTCTTT.

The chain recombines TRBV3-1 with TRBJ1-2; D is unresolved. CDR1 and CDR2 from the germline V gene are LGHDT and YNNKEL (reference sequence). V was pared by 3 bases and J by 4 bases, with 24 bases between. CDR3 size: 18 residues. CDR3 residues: CASSHHRDATSYPYGYTF. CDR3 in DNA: TGTGCCAGCAGCCACCACCGGGATGCTACATCCTACCCCTATGGCTACACCTTC.

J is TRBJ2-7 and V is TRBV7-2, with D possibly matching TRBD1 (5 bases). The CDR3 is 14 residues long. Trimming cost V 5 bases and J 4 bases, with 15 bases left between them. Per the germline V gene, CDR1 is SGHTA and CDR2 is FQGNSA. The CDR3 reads CASSLPVGPYEQYF. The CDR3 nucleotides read TGTGCCAGCAGCCTCCCCGTGGGGCCTTACGAGCAGTACTTC.

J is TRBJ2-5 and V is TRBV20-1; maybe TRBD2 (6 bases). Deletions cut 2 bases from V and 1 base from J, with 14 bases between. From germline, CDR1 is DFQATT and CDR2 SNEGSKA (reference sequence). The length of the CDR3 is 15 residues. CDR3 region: CSARNPASAQETQYF. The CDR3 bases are TGCAGTGCTAGAAACCCCGCTAGCGCCCAAGAGACCCAGTACTTC.

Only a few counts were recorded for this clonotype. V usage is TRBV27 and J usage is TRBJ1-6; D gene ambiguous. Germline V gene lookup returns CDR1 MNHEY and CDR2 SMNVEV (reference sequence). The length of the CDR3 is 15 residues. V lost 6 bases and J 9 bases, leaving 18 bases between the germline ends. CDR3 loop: CASSRGEGIGSPLHF. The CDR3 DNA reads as TGTGCCAGCAGCCGCGGTGAGGGAATCGGTTCACCCCTCCACTTT.

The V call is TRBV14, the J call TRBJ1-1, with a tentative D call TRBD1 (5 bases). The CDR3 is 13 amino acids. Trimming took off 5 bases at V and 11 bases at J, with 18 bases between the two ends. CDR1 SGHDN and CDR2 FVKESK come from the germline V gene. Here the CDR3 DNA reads TGTGCCAGCAGCTCCCGGAGCAGGGCACGGGCTTTCTTT. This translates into CASSSRSRARAFF.

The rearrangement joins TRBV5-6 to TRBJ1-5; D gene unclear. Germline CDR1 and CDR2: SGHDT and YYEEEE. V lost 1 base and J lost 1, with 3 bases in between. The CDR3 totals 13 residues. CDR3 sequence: CASSLMSNQPQHF. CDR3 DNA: TGTGCCAGCAGCTTGATGAGCAATCAGCCCCAGCATTTT.

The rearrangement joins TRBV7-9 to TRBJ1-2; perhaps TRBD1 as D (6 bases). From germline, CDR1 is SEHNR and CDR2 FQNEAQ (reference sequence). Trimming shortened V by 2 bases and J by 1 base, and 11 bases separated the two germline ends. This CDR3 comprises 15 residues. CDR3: CASSLTGANNYGYTF. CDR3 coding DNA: TGTGCCAGCAGCTTAACGGGGGCAAATAACTATGGCTACACCTTC.

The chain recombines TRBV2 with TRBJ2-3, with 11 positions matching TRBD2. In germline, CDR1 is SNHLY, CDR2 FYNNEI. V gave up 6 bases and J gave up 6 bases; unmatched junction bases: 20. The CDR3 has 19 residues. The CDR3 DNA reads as TGTGCCAGCAGCACCCGCGGCACTAGCGGGAGTCGTGGTACGGATACGCAGTATTTT. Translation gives CASSTRGTSGSRGTDTQYF.

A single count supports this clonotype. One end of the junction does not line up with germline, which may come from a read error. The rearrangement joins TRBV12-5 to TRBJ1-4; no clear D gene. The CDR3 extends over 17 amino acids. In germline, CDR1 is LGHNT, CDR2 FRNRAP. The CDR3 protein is CASGLVLGVQTNEKLSF. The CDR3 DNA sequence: TGTGCTAGTGGTTTGGTACTTGGGGTGCAAACTAATGAAAAACTGTCTTTT.

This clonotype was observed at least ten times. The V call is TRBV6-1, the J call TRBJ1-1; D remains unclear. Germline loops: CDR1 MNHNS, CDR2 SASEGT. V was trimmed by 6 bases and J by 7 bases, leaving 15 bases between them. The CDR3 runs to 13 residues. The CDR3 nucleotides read TGTGCCAGCAGCCGGCCCTCGACACTTGAAGCTTTCTTT. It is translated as CASSRPSTLEAFF.

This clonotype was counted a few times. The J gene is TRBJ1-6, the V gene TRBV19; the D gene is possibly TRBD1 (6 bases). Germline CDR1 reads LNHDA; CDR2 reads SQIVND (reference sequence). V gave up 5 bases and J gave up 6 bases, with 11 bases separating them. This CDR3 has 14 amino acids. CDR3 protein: CASSPQGSNSPLHF. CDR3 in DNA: TGTGCCAGTAGTCCTCAGGGGAGTAATTCACCCCTCCACTTT.

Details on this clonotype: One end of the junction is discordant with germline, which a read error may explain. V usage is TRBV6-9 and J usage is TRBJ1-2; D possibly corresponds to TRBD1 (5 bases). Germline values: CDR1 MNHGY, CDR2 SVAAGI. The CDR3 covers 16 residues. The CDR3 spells CASSYGGSGVADGYTF. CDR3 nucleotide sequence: TGTGCCAGCAGTTACGGGGGTTCGGGGGTCGCGGATGGCTACACTTTC.

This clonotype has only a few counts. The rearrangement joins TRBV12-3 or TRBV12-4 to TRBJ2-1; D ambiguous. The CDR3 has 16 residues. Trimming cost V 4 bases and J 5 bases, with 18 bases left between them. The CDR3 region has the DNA TGTGCCAGCAGTTCCCGAGCCCCTCCTCCGAACAATGAGCAGTTCTTC. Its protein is CASSSRAPPPNNEQFF.

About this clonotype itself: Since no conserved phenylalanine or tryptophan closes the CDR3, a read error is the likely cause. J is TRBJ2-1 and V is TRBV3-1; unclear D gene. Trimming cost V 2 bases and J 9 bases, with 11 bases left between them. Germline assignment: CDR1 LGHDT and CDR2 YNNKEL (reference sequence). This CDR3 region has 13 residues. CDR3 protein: CASSQYQYAEQFS. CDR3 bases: TGTGCCAGCAGCCAATATCAGTACGCTGAGCAGTTCTCC.

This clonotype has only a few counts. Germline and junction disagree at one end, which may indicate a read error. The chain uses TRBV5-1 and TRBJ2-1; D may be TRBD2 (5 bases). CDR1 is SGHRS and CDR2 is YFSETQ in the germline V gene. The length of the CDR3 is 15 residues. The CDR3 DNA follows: TGCGCCAGCAGCCCGCCGGGGAGCTCCTACAATGAGCAGTTCTTT. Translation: CASSPPGSSYNEQFF.

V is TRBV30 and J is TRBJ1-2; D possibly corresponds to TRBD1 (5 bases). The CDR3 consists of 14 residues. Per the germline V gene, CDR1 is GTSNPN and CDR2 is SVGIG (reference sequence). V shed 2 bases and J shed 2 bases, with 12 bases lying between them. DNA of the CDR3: TGTGCCTGGAGTAGGCAACAGGCGAACTATGGCTACACCTTC. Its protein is CAWSRQQANYGYTF.

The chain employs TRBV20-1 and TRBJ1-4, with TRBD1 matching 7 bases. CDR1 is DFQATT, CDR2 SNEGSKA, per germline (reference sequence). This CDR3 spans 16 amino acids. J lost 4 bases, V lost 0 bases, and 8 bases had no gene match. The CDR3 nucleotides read TGCAGTGCTAGAGATACGAGGGGGCGACTTAATGAAAAACTGTTTTTT. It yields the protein CSARDTRGRLNEKLFF.

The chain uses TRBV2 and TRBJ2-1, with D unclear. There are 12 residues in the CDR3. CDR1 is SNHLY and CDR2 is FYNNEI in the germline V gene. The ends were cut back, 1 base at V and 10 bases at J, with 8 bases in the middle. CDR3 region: CASSEGLREQFF. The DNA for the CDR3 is TGTGCCAGCAGTGAAGGTTTGCGGGAGCAGTTCTTC.

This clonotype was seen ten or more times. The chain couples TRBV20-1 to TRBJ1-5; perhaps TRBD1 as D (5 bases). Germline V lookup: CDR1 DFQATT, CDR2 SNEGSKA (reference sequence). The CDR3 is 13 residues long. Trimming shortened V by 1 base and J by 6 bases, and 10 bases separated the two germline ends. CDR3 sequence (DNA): TGCAGTGCTAGAGTTTCAGGGACTCAGCCCCAGCATTTT. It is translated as CSARVSGTQPQHF.

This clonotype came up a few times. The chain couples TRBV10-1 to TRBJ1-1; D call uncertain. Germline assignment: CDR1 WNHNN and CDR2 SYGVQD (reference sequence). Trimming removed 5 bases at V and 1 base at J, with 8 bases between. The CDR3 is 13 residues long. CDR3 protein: CASSRTTNTEAFF. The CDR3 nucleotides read TGCGCCAGCAGTAGAACAACGAACACTGAAGCTTTCTTT.

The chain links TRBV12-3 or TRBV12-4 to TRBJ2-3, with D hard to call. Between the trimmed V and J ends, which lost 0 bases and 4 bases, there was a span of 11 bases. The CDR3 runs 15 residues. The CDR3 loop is CASSLADAVADTQYF. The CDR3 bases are TGTGCCAGCAGTTTAGCGGACGCAGTTGCAGATACGCAGTATTTT.

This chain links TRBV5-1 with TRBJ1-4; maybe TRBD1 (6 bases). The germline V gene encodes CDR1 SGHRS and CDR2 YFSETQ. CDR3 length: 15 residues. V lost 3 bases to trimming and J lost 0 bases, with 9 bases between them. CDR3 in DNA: TGCGCCAGCAGCTCACAGGGTGCAACTAATGAAAAACTGTTTTTT. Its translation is CASSSQGATNEKLFF.

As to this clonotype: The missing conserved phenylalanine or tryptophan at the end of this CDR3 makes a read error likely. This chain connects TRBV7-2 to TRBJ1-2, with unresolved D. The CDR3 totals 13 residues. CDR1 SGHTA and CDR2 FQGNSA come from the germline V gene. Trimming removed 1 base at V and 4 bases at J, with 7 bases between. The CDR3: CASSLGLGYGYTL. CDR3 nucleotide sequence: TGTGCCAGCAGCTTAGGGCTAGGCTATGGCTACACCCTC.